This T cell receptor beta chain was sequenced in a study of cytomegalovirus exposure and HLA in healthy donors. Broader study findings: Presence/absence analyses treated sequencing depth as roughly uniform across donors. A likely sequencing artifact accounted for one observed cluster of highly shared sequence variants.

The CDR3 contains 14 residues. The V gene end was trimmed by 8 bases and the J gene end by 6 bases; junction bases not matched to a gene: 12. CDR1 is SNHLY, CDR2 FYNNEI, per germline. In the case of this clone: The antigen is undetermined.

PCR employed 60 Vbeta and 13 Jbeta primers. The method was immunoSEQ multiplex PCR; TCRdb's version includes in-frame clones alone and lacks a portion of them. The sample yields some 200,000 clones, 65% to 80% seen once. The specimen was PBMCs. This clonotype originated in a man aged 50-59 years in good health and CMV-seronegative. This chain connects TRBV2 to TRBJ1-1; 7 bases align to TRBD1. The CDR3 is CASLEGAPKAEAFF. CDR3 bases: TGTGCCAGCCTCGAGGGGGCCCCGAAAGCTGAAGCTTTCTTT.